This T cell receptor beta chain was found in a study of control samples from healthy donors and cancer patients. Only in-frame clones appear in the TCRdb table, and some are missing; sequencing was by immunoSEQ multiplex PCR. The sample holds some 94,000 clones; 85% to 90% are singletons and the top ten take 8.5% to 10%. CDR3 length equals 14 residues. Germline assignment: CDR1 ENHRY and CDR2 SYGVKD. V was shortened by 2 bases and J by 3 bases, with 10 bases between the two germline ends. V gene TRBV10-3 combines with J gene TRBJ1-1; D remains ambiguous. This clonotype originated in a woman in her fifties or sixties with colorectal cancer. Material for sequencing was PBMCs. CDR3 loop: CAISEVRGDTEAFF. CDR3 nucleotide sequence: TGTGCCATCAGTGAGGTCCGGGGTGACACTGAAGCTTTCTTT.